The next 27 T cell receptor beta chains were all read from a single sample in a study of shared clonotypes between healthy human individuals. Clones were read by immunoSEQ multiplex PCR, and TCRdb kept only the in-frame ones, dropping some. The sample consists of roughly 2.5 million clones, around nine tenths of them appearing once. Sequenced sample: naive CD4+ T cells sorted from blood. As to subset: CD45RA+ positively selected. These receptor sequences come from a man between 18 and 35 years old in good health.

The V call is TRBV19, the J call TRBJ1-5, with D tentatively TRBD1 (5 bases). CDR1 is LNHDA, CDR2 SQIVND, per germline (reference sequence). Trimming cost V 4 bases and J 0 bases, with 16 bases left between them. The CDR3 loop spans 17 amino acids. The DNA for the CDR3 is TGTGCCAGTAGTAGAAACTTCAGGGATTATAGCAATCAGCCCCAGCATTTT. It is translated as CASSRNFRDYSNQPQHF.

In the case of this clone: The sample contains more than one DNA sequence encoding this CDR3. The chain combines TRBV5-1 with TRBJ2-3; D is uncertain. Germline V gene lookup returns CDR1 SGHRS and CDR2 YFSETQ. Trimming left V 3 bases short and J 6 bases short, with 11 bases between. The CDR3 extends over 13 amino acids. The CDR3 spells CASSSIGQDTQYF. CDR3 nucleotide sequence: TGCGCCAGCAGCTCGATAGGTCAGGATACGCAGTATTTT.

V usage is TRBV9 and J usage is TRBJ1-3; D is unresolved. Trimming cost V 3 bases and J 1 base, with 11 bases left between them. The CDR3 contains 15 residues. Germline V gene sequence: CDR1 SGDLS, CDR2 YYNGEE. CDR3 nucleotides: TGTGCCAGCAGCGATAGGGATTTATCTGGAAACACCATATATTTT. Translating it yields CASSDRDLSGNTIYF. Combining the CDR3 with reference TRBV9 and TRBJ1-3 gives the whole variable domain DSGVTQTPKHLITATGQRVTLRCSPRSGDLSVYWYQQSLDQGLQFLIQYYNGEERAKGNILERFSAQQFPDLHSELNLSSLELGDSALYFCASSDRDLSGNTIYFGEGSWLTVV.

This chain connects TRBV7-2 to TRBJ1-1, with D hard to call. V gave up 0 bases and J gave up 2 bases, with 13 bases separating them. There are 16 residues in the CDR3. Germline assignment: CDR1 SGHTA and CDR2 FQGNSA. The CDR3 here is CASSLAGRVPNTEAFF. The CDR3 coding sequence is TGTGCCAGCAGCTTAGCCGGGAGAGTGCCTAACACTGAAGCTTTCTTT.

The chain is built from TRBV18 and TRBJ2-7; no clear D. The CDR3 covers 14 residues. Germline values: CDR1 KGHSH, CDR2 LQKENI. The V gene lost 6 bases and the J gene lost 5 bases, with 17 bases spanning the gap. CDR3 bases: TGTGCCAGCTCCCGGGTCGGACCAGAGGACGAGCAGTACTTC. Translating it yields CASSRVGPEDEQYF.

This chain connects TRBV6-5 to TRBJ2-1; 9 bases agree with TRBD1. Germline loops: CDR1 MNHEY, CDR2 SVGAGI. After removal of 4 bases from V and 15 bases from J, the junction contained 16 bases not matched to a gene. The CDR3 covers 15 residues. CDR3 nucleotide sequence: TGTGCCAGCAGTTCGGCGGACAGGGGTCGCTTGGCACCGTTCTTC. This encodes CASSSADRGRLAPFF.

The chain uses TRBV4-1 and TRBJ2-2, with D tentatively TRBD1 (5 bases). Trimming took 1 base from V and 7 from J, leaving 13 bases between them. Germline V gives CDR1 MGHRA, CDR2 YSYEKL. There are 15 residues in the CDR3. The CDR3 DNA follows: TGCGCCAGCAGCCAAGTGGAAGGGGTGGTCGGGGAGCTGTTTTTT. It specifies CASSQVEGVVGELFF.

This chain joins TRBV30 and TRBJ2-5; either TRBD1 or TRBD2 may fit D (5 bases each). TRBJ2-7 matches the DNA end more closely, so the J call is doubtful. CDR1 GTSNPN and CDR2 SVGIG come from the germline V gene (reference sequence). The CDR3 is 13 residues long. The CDR3 nucleotides read TGTGCCTGGAGTAGGGGTTCGGGGCACGAGCAGTACTTC. Residues: CAWSRGSGHEQYF.

As to this clone: One end of the junction varies from germline; a read error may be responsible. The V call is TRBV30, the J call TRBJ1-1, with 7 nucleotides matching TRBD1. The CDR3 runs 15 residues. The V gene's germline CDR1 is GTSNPN and CDR2 SVGIG (reference sequence). This chain's CDR3 is CAWEDGKSTGWYAVF. The CDR3 bases are TGTGCCTGGGAGGATGGGAAATCGACAGGGTGGTACGCCGTTTTT.

The V call is TRBV30, the J call TRBJ1-6; D gene uncertain. This CDR3 is built from 14 residues. V lost 0 bases and J lost 10, with 13 bases in between. CDR1 is GTSNPN and CDR2 is SVGIG in the germline V gene (reference sequence). The CDR3 spells CAWSVGSLRSPLHF. The CDR3 DNA follows: TGTGCCTGGAGTGTGGGTTCGTTGCGCTCACCCCTCCACTTT.

The rearrangement joins TRBV28 to TRBJ1-2; TRBD1 might be the D (6 bases). This CDR3 has 15 residues. Germline-derived CDR1 and CDR2 are MDHEN and SYDVKM. The ends were cut back, 6 bases at V and 5 bases at J, with 19 bases in the middle. CDR3 bases: TGTGCCAGCAGAAATTTTGGACAGCTCCCTTATGGCTACACCTTC. Its translation: CASRNFGQLPYGYTF.

This clone has a handful of counts. The J gene is TRBJ1-1, the V gene TRBV6-1; D call uncertain. This CDR3 has 12 amino acids. The V end was cut by 2 bases, the J end by 7 bases, with 8 bases between. Germline CDR1 and CDR2: MNHNS and SASEGT. Here the CDR3 reads CASSEPTSEAFF. The CDR3 DNA reads as TGTGCCAGCAGTGAACCGACAAGTGAAGCTTTCTTT.

This rearrangement joins TRBV4-1 to TRBJ1-4; D unclear. This CDR3 region has 16 residues. Trimming shortened V by 6 bases and J by 3 bases, and 17 bases separated the two germline ends. From germline, CDR1 is MGHRA and CDR2 YSYEKL. CDR3 DNA: TGCGCCAGCAGGACCCTCGGCAGGTCACCTAATGAAAAACTGTTTTTT. Its protein is CASRTLGRSPNEKLFF.

This chain connects TRBV25-1 to TRBJ2-5; D not certain. This CDR3 is built from 13 residues. Trimming pared 3 bases from V and 2 bases from J, leaving 7 bases between. Looked up from germline, CDR1 is MGHDK and CDR2 is SYGVNS. This CDR3 is CASSDRNQETQYF. The CDR3 coding sequence is TGTGCCAGCAGTGACAGGAATCAAGAGACCCAGTACTTC.

The chain links TRBV5-4 to TRBJ2-3; no reliable D call. CDR3 length: 14 residues. Per the germline V gene, CDR1 is SGHNT and CDR2 is YYREEE (reference sequence). V was clipped by 4 bases and J by 11 bases, with 20 bases between them. CDR3 region: CASSPYEATSGQYF. The CDR3, as DNA: TGTGCCAGCAGCCCCTACGAAGCAACCTCAGGGCAGTATTTT.

This clone has only a few counts. The chain carries TRBV9 and TRBJ1-2; TRBD1 might be the D (6 bases). Germline assignment: CDR1 SGDLS and CDR2 YYNGEE. The length of the CDR3 is 15 residues. V was pared by 0 bases and J by 8 bases, with 17 bases between. CDR3 region: CASSVAGQGTGGYTF. CDR3 nucleotides: TGTGCCAGCAGCGTAGCCGGGCAGGGAACAGGGGGCTACACCTTC.

V gene TRBV19 combines with J gene TRBJ1-5, with 7 nucleotides matching TRBD1. The CDR3 is 13 amino acids. Looked up from germline, CDR1 is LNHDA and CDR2 is SQIVND (reference sequence). The trim removed 3 bases at V and 6 bases at J, leaving 2 bases unmatched. CDR3 sequence (DNA): TGTGCCAGTAGTATTAGGGACAGTCAGCCCCAGCATTTT. Its protein is CASSIRDSQPQHF.

The J gene is TRBJ1-4, the V gene TRBV7-2; D is uncertain. Germline CDR1 SGHTA, CDR2 FQGNSA. There are 15 residues in the CDR3. The germline V and J ends were trimmed by 2 bases and 4 bases, with 11 bases remaining between them. The chain's CDR3 is CASSLITEYNEKLFF. CDR3 nucleotide sequence: TGTGCCAGCAGCTTAATAACAGAGTATAATGAAAAACTGTTTTTT.

CDR3 nucleotides: TGTGCCTGGACTTTCGGGATCTTCGGGGAGCTGTTTTTT. Translated, it gives CAWTFGIFGELFF. V and J are TRBV30 and TRBJ2-2, with TRBD2 as a possible D gene (5 bases). The V end lost 4 bases, the J end lost 7 bases, and 13 bases lay between the germline ends. The CDR3 has 13 amino acids. Germline V gene lookup returns CDR1 GTSNPN and CDR2 SVGIG (reference sequence).

The chain recombines TRBV5-6 with TRBJ1-1; TRBD1 might be the D (5 bases). CDR3 length equals 12 residues. Trimming stripped 0 bases from V and 7 bases from J, with 7 bases between. Germline V gene sequence: CDR1 SGHDT, CDR2 YYEEEE. The CDR3 bases are TGTGCCAGCAGCTTGGGTACAGGTGAAGCTTTCTTT. Protein sequence: CASSLGTGEAFF.

The rearrangement links TRBV7-9 to TRBJ1-5, with D perhaps TRBD1 (5 bases). The CDR3 is 15 residues long. The ends were cut back, 2 bases at V and 1 base at J, with 9 bases in the middle. Looked up from germline, CDR1 is SEHNR and CDR2 is FQNEAQ (reference sequence). CDR3 in DNA: TGTGCCAGCAGCTTATCAGAGGGGAGCAATCAGCCCCAGCATTTT. Its protein is CASSLSEGSNQPQHF.

The V call is TRBV5-3, the J call TRBJ1-2; D gene unclear. TRBV5-3 carries the ORF label, with uncertain function. Trimming removed 0 bases at V and 12 bases at J, with 12 bases between. This CDR3 is built from 12 residues. The CDR3 nucleotides are TGTGCCAGAAGCTTGGCCTGGCTCCGGGACACCTTC. Protein sequence: CARSLAWLRDTF.

V usage is TRBV5-1 and J usage is TRBJ2-3; D is possibly TRBD2 (6 bases). Looked up from germline, CDR1 is SGHRS and CDR2 is YFSETQ. V dropped 4 bases and J dropped 2 bases, with 14 bases sitting between them. There are 15 residues in the CDR3. The CDR3 region has the DNA TGCGCCAGCAGCGGGGGGAGAGGGCACACAGATACGCAGTATTTT. Translating gives CASSGGRGHTDTQYF.

The CDR3: CASSGVGLYGYTF. The CDR3 region has the DNA TGTGCCAGCAGCGGGGTAGGGCTCTATGGCTACACCTTC. The chain is built from TRBV7-9 and TRBJ1-2, with D unresolved. Germline assignment: CDR1 SEHNR and CDR2 FQNEAQ (reference sequence). Trimming removed 5 bases from V and 4 bases from J, with 11 bases in between. CDR3 length equals 13 residues.

The chain is built from TRBV4-1 and TRBJ2-1; 7 bases match TRBD2. V was clipped by 0 bases and J by 4 bases; unmatched bases: 3. Germline CDR1 MGHRA, CDR2 YSYEKL. The CDR3 spans 15 residues. This CDR3 is CASSQETSFYNEQFF. The DNA for the CDR3 is TGCGCCAGCAGCCAAGAGACTAGCTTTTACAATGAGCAGTTCTTC.

This rearrangement joins TRBV5-1 to TRBJ2-7; 8 bases align to TRBD1. The germline V gene encodes CDR1 SGHRS and CDR2 YFSETQ. Losses at the gene ends were 3 bases for V and 1 base for J; bases not matched to a gene: 3. The CDR3 loop spans 14 amino acids. The CDR3 DNA sequence: TGCGCCAGCAGCTACAGGACAGGGTCCTACGAGCAGTACTTC. Translation gives CASSYRTGSYEQYF.

The rearrangement uses TRBV9 and TRBJ2-6; D uncertain. CDR1 and CDR2 (germline): SGDLS, YYNGEE. Trimming stripped 5 bases from V and 2 bases from J, with 23 bases between. CDR3 size: 19 residues. The CDR3 sequence: CASSARSQTDRTGANVLTF. The CDR3 DNA is TGTGCCAGCAGTGCACGGAGCCAGACTGACCGGACTGGGGCCAACGTCCTGACTTTC.